A single count supports the clone carrying this T cell receptor (beta chain). Its target is unknown. The CDR3 sequence is 15 residues long. The V and J ends lost 0 bases and 0 bases respectively, with 8 bases between them. Germline V CDR1 and CDR2: SGDLS, YYNGEE. Sequencing was performed with immunoSEQ multiplex PCR; in TCRdb, only in-frame clones are kept and a portion is missing. Of roughly 700,000 clones in the sample, about 92% were seen once. This entry comes from a study of shared clonotypes between healthy human individuals. Study-wide results and limits: Non-shared clonotypes had lower generation probabilities than clonotypes shared by all four sorted-subset donors.

The chain uses TRBV9 and TRBJ2-3; perhaps TRBD2 as D (6 bases). Input material: memory CD8+ T cells from PBMCs. Subset of the sample: CD45RO+ cells pooled with CCR7-negative TemRA cells. The sequence came from a young man in good health. Some clones in this sample may be carry-over from other donors' samples. For the CDR3, the DNA is TGTGCCAGCAGCGTAGGCGGGGCCAGCACAGATACGCAGTATTTT. Its translation is CASSVGGASTDTQYF.